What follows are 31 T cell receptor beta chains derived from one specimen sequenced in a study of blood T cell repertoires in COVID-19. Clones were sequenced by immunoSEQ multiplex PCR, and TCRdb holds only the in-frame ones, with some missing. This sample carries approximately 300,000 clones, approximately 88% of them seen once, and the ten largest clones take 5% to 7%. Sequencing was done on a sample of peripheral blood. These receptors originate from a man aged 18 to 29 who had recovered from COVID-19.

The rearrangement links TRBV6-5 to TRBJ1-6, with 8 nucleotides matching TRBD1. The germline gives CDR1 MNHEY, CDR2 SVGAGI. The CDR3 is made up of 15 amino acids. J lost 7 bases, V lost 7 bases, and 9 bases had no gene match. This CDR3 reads CASTFGDRINSPLHF. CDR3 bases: TGTGCCAGCACCTTCGGGGACAGGATCAATTCACCCCTCCACTTT.

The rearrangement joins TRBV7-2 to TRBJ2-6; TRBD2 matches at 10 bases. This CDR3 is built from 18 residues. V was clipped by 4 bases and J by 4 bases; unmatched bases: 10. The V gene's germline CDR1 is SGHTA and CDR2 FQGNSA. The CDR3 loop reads CASSSKGSGGAGANVLTF. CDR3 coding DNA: TGTGCCAGCAGCTCCAAGGGAAGCGGGGGGGCAGGGGCCAACGTCCTGACTTTC.

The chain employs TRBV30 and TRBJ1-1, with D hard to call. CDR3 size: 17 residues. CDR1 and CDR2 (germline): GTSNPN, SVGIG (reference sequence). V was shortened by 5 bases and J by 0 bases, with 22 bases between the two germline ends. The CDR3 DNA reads TGTGCCTGGGTCGACAAAACTCCCGCCCCCATGAACACTGAAGCTTTCTTT. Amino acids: CAWVDKTPAPMNTEAFF.

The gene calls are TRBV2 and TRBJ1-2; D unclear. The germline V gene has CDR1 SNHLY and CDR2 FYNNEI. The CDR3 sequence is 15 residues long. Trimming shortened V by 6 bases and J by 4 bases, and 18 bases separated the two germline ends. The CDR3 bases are TGTGCCAGCAGCCGAGCCACCCTCTTTAGCTATGGCTACACCTTC. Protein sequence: CASSRATLFSYGYTF.

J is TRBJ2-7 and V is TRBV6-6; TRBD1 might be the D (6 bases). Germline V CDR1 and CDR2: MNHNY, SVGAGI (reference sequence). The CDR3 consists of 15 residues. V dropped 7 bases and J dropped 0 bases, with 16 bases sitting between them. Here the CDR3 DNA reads TGTGCCAGCACGGTGACAGGTGCCTTCTCCTACGAGCAGTACTTC. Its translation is CASTVTGAFSYEQYF.

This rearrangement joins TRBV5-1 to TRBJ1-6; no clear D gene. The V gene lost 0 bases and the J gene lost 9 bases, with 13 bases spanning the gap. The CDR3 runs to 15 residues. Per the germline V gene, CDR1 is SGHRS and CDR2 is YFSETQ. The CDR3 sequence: CASSLAGGMGSPLHF. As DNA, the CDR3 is TGCGCCAGCAGCTTGGCCGGAGGCATGGGTTCACCCCTCCACTTT.

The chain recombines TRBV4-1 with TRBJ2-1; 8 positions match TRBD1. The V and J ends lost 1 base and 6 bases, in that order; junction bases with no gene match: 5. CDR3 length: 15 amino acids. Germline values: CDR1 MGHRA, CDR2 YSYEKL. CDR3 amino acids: CASSQGQGWFNEQFF. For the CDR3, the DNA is TGCGCCAGCAGCCAAGGACAGGGGTGGTTCAATGAGCAGTTCTTC.

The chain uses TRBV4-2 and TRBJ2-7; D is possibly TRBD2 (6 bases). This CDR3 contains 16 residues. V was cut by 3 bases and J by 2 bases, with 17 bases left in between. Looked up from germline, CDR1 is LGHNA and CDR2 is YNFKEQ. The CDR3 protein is CASSQGGLHRTYEQYF. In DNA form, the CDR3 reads TGTGCCAGCAGCCAGGGGGGACTCCACCGGACCTACGAGCAGTACTTC.

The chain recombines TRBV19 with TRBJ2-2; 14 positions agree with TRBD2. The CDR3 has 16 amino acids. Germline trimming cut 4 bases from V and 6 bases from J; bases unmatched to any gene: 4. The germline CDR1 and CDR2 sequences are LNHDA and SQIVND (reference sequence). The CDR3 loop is CASSTTGLAGAGELFF. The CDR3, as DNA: TGTGCCAGTAGTACAACGGGACTAGCGGGAGCCGGGGAGCTGTTTTTT. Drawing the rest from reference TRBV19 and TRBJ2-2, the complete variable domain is DGGITQSPKYLFRKEGQNVTLSCEQNLNHDAMYWYRQDPGQGLRLIYYSQIVNDFQKGDIAEGYSVSREKKESFPLTVTSAQKNPTAFYLCASSTTGLAGAGELFFGEGSRLTVL.

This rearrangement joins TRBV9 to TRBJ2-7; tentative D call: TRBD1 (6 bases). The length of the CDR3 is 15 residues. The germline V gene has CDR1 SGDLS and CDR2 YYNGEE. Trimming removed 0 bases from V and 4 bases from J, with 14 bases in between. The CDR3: CASSVGTGMGYEQYF. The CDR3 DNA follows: TGTGCCAGCAGCGTAGGTACAGGGATGGGGTACGAGCAGTACTTC.

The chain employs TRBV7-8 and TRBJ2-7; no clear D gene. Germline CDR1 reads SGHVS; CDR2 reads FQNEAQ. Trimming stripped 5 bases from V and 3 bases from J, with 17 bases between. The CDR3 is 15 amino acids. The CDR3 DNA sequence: TGTGCCAGCAGCCGCCCAGGTAGGCCGGTCTACGAGCAGTACTTC. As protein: CASSRPGRPVYEQYF.

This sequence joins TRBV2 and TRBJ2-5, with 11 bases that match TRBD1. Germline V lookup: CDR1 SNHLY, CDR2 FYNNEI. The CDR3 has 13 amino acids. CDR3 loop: CARGQGVGETQYF. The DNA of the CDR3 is TGTGCTAGGGGACAGGGGGTGGGAGAGACCCAGTACTTC.

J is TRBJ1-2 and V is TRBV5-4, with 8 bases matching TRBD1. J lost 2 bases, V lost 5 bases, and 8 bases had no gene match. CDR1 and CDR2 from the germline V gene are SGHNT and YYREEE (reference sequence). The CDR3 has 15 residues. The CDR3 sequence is CASSPTGQENYGYTF. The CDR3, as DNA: TGTGCCAGCAGTCCTACGGGACAGGAGAACTATGGCTACACCTTC.

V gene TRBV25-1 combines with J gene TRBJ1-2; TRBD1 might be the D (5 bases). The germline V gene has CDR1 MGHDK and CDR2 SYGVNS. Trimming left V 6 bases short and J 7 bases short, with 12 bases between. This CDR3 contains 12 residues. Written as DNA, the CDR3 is TGTGCCAGCAGGCAATCTGGGGCTGGCTACACCTTC. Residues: CASRQSGAGYTF.

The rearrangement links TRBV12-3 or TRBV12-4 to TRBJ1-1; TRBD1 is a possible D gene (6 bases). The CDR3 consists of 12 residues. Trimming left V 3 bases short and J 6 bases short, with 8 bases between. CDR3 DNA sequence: TGTGCCAGCAGTTTTTACAGGGCTGAAGCTTTCTTT. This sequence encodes CASSFYRAEAFF.

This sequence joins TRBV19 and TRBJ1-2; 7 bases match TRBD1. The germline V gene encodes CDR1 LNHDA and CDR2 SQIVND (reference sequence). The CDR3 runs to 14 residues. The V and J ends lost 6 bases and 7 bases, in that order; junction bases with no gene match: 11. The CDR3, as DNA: TGTGCCAGTAGCTCCGACAGGGAAGCGGGTGGCTACACCTTC. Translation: CASSSDREAGGYTF. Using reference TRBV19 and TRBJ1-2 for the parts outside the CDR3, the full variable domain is DGGITQSPKYLFRKEGQNVTLSCEQNLNHDAMYWYRQDPGQGLRLIYYSQIVNDFQKGDIAEGYSVSREKKESFPLTVTSAQKNPTAFYLCASSSDREAGGYTFGSGTRLTVV.

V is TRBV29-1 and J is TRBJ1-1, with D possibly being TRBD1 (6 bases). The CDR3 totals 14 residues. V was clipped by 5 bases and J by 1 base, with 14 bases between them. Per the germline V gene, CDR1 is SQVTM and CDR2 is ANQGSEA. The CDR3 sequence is CSVFPGHRNTEAFF. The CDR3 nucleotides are TGCAGCGTTTTCCCGGGACATCGGAACACTGAAGCTTTCTTT.

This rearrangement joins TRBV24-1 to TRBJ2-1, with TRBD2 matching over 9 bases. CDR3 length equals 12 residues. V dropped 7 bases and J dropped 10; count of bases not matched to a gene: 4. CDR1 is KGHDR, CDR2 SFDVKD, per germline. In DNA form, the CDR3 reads TGTGCCACCAGCGCGGGGGGGAGGGAGCAGTTCTTC. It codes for CATSAGGREQFF.

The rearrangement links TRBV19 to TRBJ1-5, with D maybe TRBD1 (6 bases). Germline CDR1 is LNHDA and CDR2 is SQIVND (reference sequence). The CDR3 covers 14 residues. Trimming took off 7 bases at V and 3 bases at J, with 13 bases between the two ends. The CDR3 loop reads CASTRGGNNQPQHF. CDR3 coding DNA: TGTGCCAGTACTAGAGGGGGAAACAATCAGCCCCAGCATTTT.

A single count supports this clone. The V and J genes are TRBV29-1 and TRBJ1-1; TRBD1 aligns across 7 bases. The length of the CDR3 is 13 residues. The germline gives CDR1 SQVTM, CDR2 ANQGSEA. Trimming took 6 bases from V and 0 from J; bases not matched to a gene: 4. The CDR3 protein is CSVSGQMNTEAFF. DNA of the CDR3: TGCAGCGTATCGGGACAGATGAACACTGAAGCTTTCTTT.

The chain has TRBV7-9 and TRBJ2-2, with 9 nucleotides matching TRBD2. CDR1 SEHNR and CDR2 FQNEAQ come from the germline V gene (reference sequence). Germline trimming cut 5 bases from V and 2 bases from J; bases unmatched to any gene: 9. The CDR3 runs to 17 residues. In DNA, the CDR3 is TGTGCCAGCAGCCCGTTTGGGACTAGCTATAACACCGGGGAGCTGTTTTTT. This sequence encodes CASSPFGTSYNTGELFF.

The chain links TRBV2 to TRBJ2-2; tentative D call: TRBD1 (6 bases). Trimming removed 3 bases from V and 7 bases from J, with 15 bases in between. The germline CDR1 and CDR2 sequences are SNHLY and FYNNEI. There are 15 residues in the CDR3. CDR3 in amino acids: CASSDVAQGSGELFF. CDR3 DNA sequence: TGTGCCAGCAGTGATGTAGCACAGGGAAGCGGGGAGCTGTTTTTT.

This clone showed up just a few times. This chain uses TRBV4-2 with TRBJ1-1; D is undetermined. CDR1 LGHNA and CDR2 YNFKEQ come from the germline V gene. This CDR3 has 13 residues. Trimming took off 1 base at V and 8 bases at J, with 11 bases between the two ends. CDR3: CASSQALGAEAFF. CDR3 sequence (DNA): TGTGCCAGCAGCCAAGCCCTCGGAGCAGAAGCTTTCTTT.

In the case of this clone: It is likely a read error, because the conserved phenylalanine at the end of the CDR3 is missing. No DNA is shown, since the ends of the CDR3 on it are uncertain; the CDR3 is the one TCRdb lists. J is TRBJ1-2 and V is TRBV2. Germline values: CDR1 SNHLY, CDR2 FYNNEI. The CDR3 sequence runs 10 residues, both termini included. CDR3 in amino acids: CASSAGTLVL.

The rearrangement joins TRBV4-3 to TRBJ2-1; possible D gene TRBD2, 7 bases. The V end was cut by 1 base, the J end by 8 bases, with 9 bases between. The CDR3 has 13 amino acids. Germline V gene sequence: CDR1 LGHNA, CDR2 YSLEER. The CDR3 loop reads CASSQGGGHEQFF. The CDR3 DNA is TGCGCCAGCAGCCAAGGGGGGGGGCATGAGCAGTTCTTC.

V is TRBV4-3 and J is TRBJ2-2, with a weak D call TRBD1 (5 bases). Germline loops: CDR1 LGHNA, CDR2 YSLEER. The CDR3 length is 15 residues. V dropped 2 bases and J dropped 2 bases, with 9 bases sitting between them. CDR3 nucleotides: TGCGCCAGCAGCCAATCGGACATAAACACCGGGGAGCTGTTTTTT. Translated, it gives CASSQSDINTGELFF.

The CDR3 region has the DNA TGTGCCAGCAGCTTAGGGTGGCCGGCGGGGGAGCAGTACTTC. It translates to CASSLGWPAGEQYF. The chain links TRBV11-2 to TRBJ2-7; perhaps TRBD2 as D (6 bases). CDR3 length: 14 amino acids. V dropped 1 base and J dropped 7 bases, with 14 bases sitting between them. Germline loops: CDR1 SGHAT, CDR2 FQNNGV.

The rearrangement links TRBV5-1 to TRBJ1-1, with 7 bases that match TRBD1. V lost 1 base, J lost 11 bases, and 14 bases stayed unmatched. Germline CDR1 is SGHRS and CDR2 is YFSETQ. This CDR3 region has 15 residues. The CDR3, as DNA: TGCGCCAGCAGCTTGTCTATGGTGGTGCAGGGGGACGCTTTCTTT. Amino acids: CASSLSMVVQGDAFF.

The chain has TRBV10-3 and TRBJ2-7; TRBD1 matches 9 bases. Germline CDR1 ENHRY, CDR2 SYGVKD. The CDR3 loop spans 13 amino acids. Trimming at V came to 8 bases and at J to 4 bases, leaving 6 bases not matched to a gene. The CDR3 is CAIGRGQGYEQYF. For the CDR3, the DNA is TGTGCCATCGGCAGGGGACAGGGTTACGAGCAGTACTTC.

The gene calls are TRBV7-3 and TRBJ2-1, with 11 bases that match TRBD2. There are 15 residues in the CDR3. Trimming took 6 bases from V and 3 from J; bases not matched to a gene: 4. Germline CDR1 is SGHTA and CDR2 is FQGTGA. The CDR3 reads CASSYTSGSYNEQFF. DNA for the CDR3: TGTGCCAGCAGTTATACTAGCGGGAGCTACAATGAGCAGTTCTTC. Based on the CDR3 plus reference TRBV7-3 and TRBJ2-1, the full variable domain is GAGVSQTPSNKVTEKGKYVELRCDPISGHTALYWYRQSLGQGPEFLIYFQGTGAADDSGLPNDRFFAVRPEGSVSTLKIQRTERGDSAVYLCASSYTSGSYNEQFFGPGTRLTVL.

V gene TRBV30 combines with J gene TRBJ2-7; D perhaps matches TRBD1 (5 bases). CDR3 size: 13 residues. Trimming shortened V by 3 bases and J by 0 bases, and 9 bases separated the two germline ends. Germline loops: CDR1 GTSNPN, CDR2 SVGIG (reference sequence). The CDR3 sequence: CAWSRDSSYEQYF. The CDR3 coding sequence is TGTGCCTGGAGCAGGGATAGCTCCTACGAGCAGTACTTC.